These 20 T cell receptor beta chains originate from one sample sequenced in a study of control samples from healthy donors and cancer patients. Here immunoSEQ multiplex PCR was the method, and the copy in TCRdb shows in-frame clones only, minus some. The sample has under 80,000 clones, roughly 92% seen once. The material sequenced was blood. These TCRs come from a middle-aged woman in good health.

This rearrangement joins TRBV14 to TRBJ2-3, with 14 bases lining up with TRBD2. J gave up 5 bases and V 5 bases, and 6 bases lay outside the gene matches. Germline V CDR1 and CDR2: SGHDN, FVKESK. There are 16 residues in the CDR3. The CDR3 sequence is CASSTGTSGGQDTQYF. The DNA for the CDR3 is TGTGCCAGCAGCACCGGGACTAGCGGGGGCCAAGATACGCAGTATTTT. The full variable domain, rest sourced from reference TRBV14 and TRBJ2-3, is EAGVTQFPSHSVIEKGQTVTLRCDPISGHDNLYWYRRVMGKEIKFLLHFVKESKQDESGMPNNRFLAERTGGTYSTLKVQPAELEDSGVYFCASSTGTSGGQDTQYFGPGTRLTVL.

The J gene is TRBJ2-7, the V gene TRBV2; D call uncertain. V was cut by 1 base and J by 2 bases, with 15 bases left in between. The CDR3 is 16 residues long. CDR1 and CDR2 (germline): SNHLY, FYNNEI. The CDR3 DNA sequence: TGTGCCAGCAGTGAAGAGGGCAGGTCTACAACCTACGAGCAGTACTTC. It codes for CASSEEGRSTTYEQYF.

The rearrangement links TRBV6-5 to TRBJ2-7; tentative D call: TRBD2 (5 bases). The germline V gene has CDR1 MNHEY and CDR2 SVGAGI. The CDR3 spans 14 residues. V was pared by 7 bases and J by 4 bases, with 17 bases between. The CDR3 bases are TGTGCCAGCAATCTAGGAGGTAGAGGGTACGAGCAGTACTTC. As protein: CASNLGGRGYEQYF.

The chain joins TRBV3-1 (or the pseudogene TRBV3-2) to TRBJ1-5; D remains ambiguous. In germline, CDR1 is LGHDT, CDR2 YNNKEL (reference sequence). Trimming cost V 3 bases and J 4 bases, with 4 bases left between them. The CDR3 spans 12 residues. The CDR3 protein is CASSQYNQPQHF. DNA of the CDR3: TGTGCCAGCAGCCAGTATAATCAGCCCCAGCATTTT.

This chain links TRBV7-9 with TRBJ2-2; D may be TRBD1 (6 bases). This CDR3 region has 16 residues. V dropped 0 bases and J dropped 3 bases, with 11 bases sitting between them. The germline V gene has CDR1 SEHNR and CDR2 FQNEAQ (reference sequence). CDR3 amino acids: CASSLAVRGDTGELFF. The DNA of the CDR3 is TGTGCCAGCAGCTTAGCGGTCAGGGGAGACACCGGGGAGCTGTTTTTT.

The CDR3 spells CSASQDLARDEQFF. The CDR3 DNA sequence: TGCAGTGCTAGTCAGGACTTGGCGCGGGATGAGCAGTTCTTC. This chain connects TRBV20-1 to TRBJ2-1, with D perhaps TRBD2 (5 bases). The CDR3 spans 14 residues. The V end was cut by 3 bases, the J end by 8 bases, with 17 bases between. Germline V CDR1 and CDR2: DFQATT, SNEGSKA (reference sequence).

The J gene is TRBJ2-7, the V gene TRBV7-2; possibly TRBD1 for D (5 bases). Germline CDR1 is SGHTA and CDR2 is FQGNSA. Between the trimmed V and J ends, which lost 1 base and 2 bases, there was a span of 12 bases. The CDR3 sequence is 15 residues long. The CDR3 DNA sequence: TGTGCCAGCAGCTTAGTATCAGGGCAGGCCTACGAGCAGTACTTC. Protein product: CASSLVSGQAYEQYF.

The gene calls are TRBV7-2 and TRBJ1-3, with D possibly TRBD1 on 5 matching bases. Germline loops: CDR1 SGHTA, CDR2 FQGNSA. This CDR3 is 14 amino acids long. CDR3 protein: CAWTGGFTGNTIYF. In DNA, the CDR3 is TGTGCTTGGACGGGGGGATTTACGGGAAACACCATATATTTT.

This chain links TRBV2 with TRBJ1-1; D is perhaps TRBD1 (5 bases). CDR3 length equals 13 residues. Germline CDR1 is SNHLY and CDR2 is FYNNEI. Trimming shortened V by 6 bases and J by 1 base, and 9 bases separated the two germline ends. CDR3 sequence: CASRDTQNTEAFF. For the CDR3, the DNA is TGTGCCAGCAGGGACACTCAGAACACTGAAGCTTTCTTT.

The chain has TRBV2 and TRBJ1-2; TRBD1 aligns across 7 bases. J gave up 4 bases and V 3 bases, and 5 bases lay outside the gene matches. CDR1 is SNHLY, CDR2 FYNNEI, per germline. The CDR3 has 14 residues. In DNA, the CDR3 is TGTGCCAGCAGTGAGGGCGACAGGGCCTATGGCTACACCTTC. It encodes CASSEGDRAYGYTF.

The CDR3 nucleotides read TGCGCCAGCAGCCAAGATAGCGGTTACCCCTACGAGCAGTACTTC. This sequence encodes CASSQDSGYPYEQYF. The gene calls are TRBV4-3 and TRBJ2-7, with D possibly being TRBD2 (6 bases). The CDR3 length is 15 residues. The V gene lost 0 bases and the J gene lost 2 bases, with 11 bases spanning the gap. Germline V gives CDR1 LGHNA, CDR2 YSLEER.

In nucleotides, the CDR3 is TGTGCCAGCAGCTCAGACGTAACTAGCGGGGGAAACAATGAGCAGTTCTTC. This codes for CASSSDVTSGGNNEQFF. V gene TRBV7-2 combines with J gene TRBJ2-1, with 11 nucleotides matching TRBD2. CDR1 and CDR2 from the germline V gene are SGHTA and FQGNSA. V was pared by 4 bases and J by 5 bases, with 10 bases of the junction left unmatched. The CDR3 contains 17 residues.

The chain combines TRBV11-2 with TRBJ1-1; D not resolved. Germline loops: CDR1 SGHAT, CDR2 FQNNGV. The CDR3 runs 14 residues. Between the trimmed V and J ends, which lost 1 base and 3 bases, there was a span of 9 bases. The CDR3 loop is CASSLVGRYTEAFF. Here the CDR3 DNA reads TGTGCCAGCAGCTTAGTTGGCAGGTACACTGAAGCTTTCTTT.

This clone was counted once. V and J are TRBV6-5 and TRBJ1-4, with D maybe TRBD1 (5 bases). Trimming took off 11 bases at V and 8 bases at J, with 24 bases between the two ends. Per germline, CDR1 MNHEY and CDR2 SVGAGI. This CDR3 has 15 amino acids. Here the CDR3 reads CAGGTGRKVEEKLFF. The CDR3 bases are TGTGCCGGCGGGACGGGGCGTAAGGTAGAGGAAAAACTGTTTTTT.

Here the CDR3 reads CASSLLDRYNEQFF. The CDR3 DNA reads TGTGCCAGCAGCTTACTGGACAGATACAATGAGCAGTTCTTC. The V gene is TRBV12-1, the J gene TRBJ2-1; the D call of TRBD1 is as the table states it, not checked on the DNA. TRBV12-1 is deemed a pseudogene. There are 14 residues in the CDR3.

This clone appeared a single time. The rearrangement joins TRBV19 to TRBJ2-7; D unclear. The germline gives CDR1 LNHDA, CDR2 SQIVND (reference sequence). Trimming removed 1 base from V and 7 bases from J, with 17 bases in between. This CDR3 contains 15 residues. CDR3 DNA sequence: TGTGCCAGTAGTATAGGGGGTCACAGCTCTACGGAGCAGTACTTC. Its translation: CASSIGGHSSTEQYF.

This clone was found once. V is TRBV7-9 and J is TRBJ2-5; a weak D match, TRBD2 (6 bases). The V end lost 1 base, the J end lost 2 bases, and 14 bases lay between the germline ends. This CDR3 comprises 16 residues. Looked up from germline, CDR1 is SEHNR and CDR2 is FQNEAQ (reference sequence). The CDR3 is CASSLGLSAGQETQYF. The DNA for the CDR3 is TGTGCCAGCAGCTTAGGGCTTTCGGCGGGGCAAGAGACCCAGTACTTC.

This chain uses TRBV6-2 or TRBV6-3 with TRBJ1-1, with no clear D. The CDR3 sequence is 15 residues long. V was shortened by 0 bases and J by 0 bases, with 8 bases between the two germline ends. CDR1 and CDR2 from the germline V gene are MNHEY and SVGEGT. CDR3 DNA: TGTGCCAGCAGTTACTCGAACAGAATGAACACTGAAGCTTTCTTT. Protein: CASSYSNRMNTEAFF.

J is TRBJ1-3 and V is TRBV5-1; tentative D call: TRBD1 (5 bases). From germline, CDR1 is SGHRS and CDR2 YFSETQ. The CDR3 is 16 amino acids. Trimming removed 6 bases from V and 0 bases from J, with 16 bases in between. DNA for the CDR3: TGCGCCAGCACGACCGGGACGGCAAACTCTGGAAACACCATATATTTT. This translates into CASTTGTANSGNTIYF.

The chain recombines TRBV6-5 with TRBJ1-1; D not resolved. Germline V gene sequence: CDR1 MNHEY, CDR2 SVGAGI. V dropped 6 bases and J dropped 1 base, with 15 bases sitting between them. The CDR3 runs to 15 residues. The CDR3 protein is CASRREALENTEAFF. In DNA, the CDR3 is TGTGCCAGCAGGCGCGAGGCCTTAGAGAACACTGAAGCTTTCTTT.